A single sample gave rise to the 25 T cell receptor beta chains below, sequenced in a study of blood T cells in healthy people across ages. Next came a second PCR, run for roughly 6 to 11 cycles, which used a sample-barcoded 5' primer along with a J-beta primer mix. TCRdb fed the 5' RACE reads into MiXCR, producing one record per CDR3 protein. The sample has some 900,000 distinct CDR3 sequences, about 44% seen once. Sequencing used blood. The receptor source for this set is a man aged 25 to 40 in good health.

This rearrangement joins TRBV4-2 to TRBJ2-3; TRBD2 agrees at 8 bases. V lost 6 bases and J lost 3; bases outside the gene matches: 11. This CDR3 spans 16 amino acids. Germline CDR1 is LGHNA and CDR2 is YNFKEQ. Here the CDR3 DNA reads TGTGCCAGCAGTCCCTCCGGGACTAGGGGGACAGATACGCAGTATTTT. It encodes CASSPSGTRGTDTQYF.

The chain is built from TRBV15 and TRBJ1-2; 9 bases line up with TRBD1. After removal of 2 bases from V and 5 bases from J, the junction contained 9 bases not matched to a gene. The germline V gene encodes CDR1 LNHNV and CDR2 YYDKDF (reference sequence). The CDR3 sequence is 16 residues long. The CDR3 nucleotides are TGTGCCACCAGCAGACCGGGCGCCGGGACAGGGTATGGCTACACCTTC. This codes for CATSRPGAGTGYGYTF.

This clonotype was seen more than once but under ten times. J is TRBJ2-3 and V is TRBV28; 7 positions match TRBD1. The J segment lost 2 bases and the V segment lost 0 bases, leaving 2 bases of the junction unmatched. Germline assignment: CDR1 MDHEN and CDR2 SYDVKM. This CDR3 comprises 15 residues. The CDR3 is CASSLWDRPTDTQYF. CDR3 DNA sequence: TGTGCCAGCAGTTTATGGGACAGGCCCACAGATACGCAGTATTTT.

The chain couples TRBV9 to TRBJ2-7; D gene uncertain. Germline-derived CDR1 and CDR2 are SGDLS and YYNGEE. This CDR3 is 14 amino acids long. V lost 0 bases and J 12 bases, leaving 19 bases between the germline ends. The CDR3 reads CASSVGGGVSEVYF. In DNA form, the CDR3 reads TGTGCCAGCAGCGTAGGGGGTGGAGTGTCCGAGGTGTACTTC.

The rearrangement uses TRBV20-1 and TRBJ2-3; no clear D gene. From germline, CDR1 is DFQATT and CDR2 SNEGSKA (reference sequence). The CDR3 is 12 residues long. V was clipped by 0 bases and J by 13 bases, with 14 bases between them. CDR3 in DNA: TGCAGTGCTAGAGATCGCGGTCCCACCGAGTATTTT. Translation: CSARDRGPTEYF.

This clonotype was counted a few times. V is TRBV6-6 and J is TRBJ2-4, with D tentatively TRBD2 (5 bases). Near its end, the DNA agrees better with TRBJ2-7, so the J call may be wrong. This CDR3 has 16 residues. Germline CDR1 and CDR2: MNHNY and SVGAGI (reference sequence). The CDR3 loop reads CASSYERVWPMDEQYF. In nucleotides, the CDR3 is TGTGCCAGCAGTTACGAGAGGGTTTGGCCGATGGACGAGCAGTACTTC.

The chain couples TRBV20-1 to TRBJ1-1; D is perhaps TRBD1 (6 bases). Trimming took off 1 base at V and 0 bases at J, with 12 bases between the two ends. From germline, CDR1 is DFQATT and CDR2 SNEGSKA (reference sequence). The CDR3 totals 15 residues. The CDR3 coding sequence is TGCAGTGCTAGAGTGCGTGACAGGTTGAACACTGAAGCTTTCTTT. The encoded protein is CSARVRDRLNTEAFF.

V is TRBV7-8 and J is TRBJ2-5, with D perhaps matching TRBD1 or TRBD2 (5 bases each). The V end lost 1 base, the J end lost 4 bases, and 13 bases lay between the germline ends. Germline V CDR1 and CDR2: SGHVS, FQNEAQ. The CDR3 contains 15 residues. CDR3 DNA: TGTGCCAGCAGCTTAGGCTCCGGGACCGCAGAGACCCAGTACTTC. The encoded protein is CASSLGSGTAETQYF.

This clonotype turned up a few times. V is TRBV7-9 and J is TRBJ2-6; tentative D call: TRBD1 (6 bases). Trimming cost V 3 bases and J 0 bases, with 9 bases left between them. The CDR3 is 16 amino acids. The germline V gene has CDR1 SEHNR and CDR2 FQNEAQ (reference sequence). CDR3 nucleotides: TGTGCCAGCAGCTTGACAGGCAGCTCTGGGGCCAACGTCCTGACTTTC. Translating it yields CASSLTGSSGANVLTF. Full variable domain (remainder filled in from reference TRBV7-9 and TRBJ2-6): DTGVSQNPRHKITKRGQNVTFRCDPISEHNRLYWYRQTLGQGPEFLTYFQNEAQLEKSRLLSDRFSAERPKGSFSTLEIQRTEQGDSAMYLCASSLTGSSGANVLTFGAGSRLTVL.

This chain joins TRBV6-2 or TRBV6-3 and TRBJ2-1; no clear D. Germline CDR1 is MNHEY and CDR2 is SVGEGT. Trimming cost V 8 bases and J 4 bases, with 18 bases left between them. The CDR3 is 15 residues long. CDR3 region: CASSVIGRTYNEQFF. CDR3 in DNA: TGTGCCAGCTCGGTCATAGGGCGGACGTACAATGAGCAGTTCTTC.

In its sample, this clonotype was seen a few times. The chain recombines TRBV7-2 with TRBJ2-5; D not certain. This CDR3 comprises 13 residues. CDR1 is SGHTA, CDR2 FQGNSA, per germline. V shed 6 bases and J shed 7 bases, with 15 bases lying between them. The CDR3 reads CASSPEPMRTQYF. The CDR3 DNA is TGTGCCAGCAGTCCCGAACCCATGAGGACCCAGTACTTC.

The chain couples TRBV6-2 or TRBV6-3 to TRBJ2-7, with 8 positions matching TRBD2. The germline CDR1 and CDR2 sequences are MNHEY and SVGEGT. There are 16 residues in the CDR3. V was clipped by 4 bases and J by 3 bases; unmatched bases: 11. The DNA of the CDR3 is TGTGCCAGCAGTTCCCCCGGGACTAGATTAATCTACGAGCAGTACTTC. It is translated as CASSSPGTRLIYEQYF.

This clonotype has a handful of counts. The V call is TRBV12-3 or TRBV12-4, the J call TRBJ2-3; possible D gene TRBD1, 6 bases. The V end was cut by 6 bases, the J end by 4 bases, with 14 bases between. The CDR3 extends over 14 amino acids. The CDR3 coding sequence is TGTGCCAGCAGACCTCCAGGGGAGCCAGATACGCAGTATTTT. This gives the protein CASRPPGEPDTQYF.

V gene TRBV2 combines with J gene TRBJ1-6, with 10 positions matching TRBD1. V lost 6 bases to trimming and J lost 10 bases; unmatched junction nucleotides: 3. CDR3 length equals 13 residues. Germline CDR1 and CDR2: SNHLY and FYNNEI. The CDR3 DNA is TGTGCCAGCAGACGGACAGGGGGATCACCCCTCCACTTT. This gives the protein CASRRTGGSPLHF.

The chain employs TRBV20-1 and TRBJ2-7, with 9 bases fitting TRBD1. There are 14 residues in the CDR3. In germline, CDR1 is DFQATT, CDR2 SNEGSKA (reference sequence). J lost 3 bases, V lost 6 bases, and 9 bases had no gene match. The CDR3: CSAESLTGGYEQYF. The CDR3, as DNA: TGCAGTGCGGAAAGCTTGACAGGGGGCTACGAGCAGTACTTC.

The chain joins TRBV20-1 to TRBJ2-1, with 15 bases matching TRBD2. Germline trimming cut 5 bases from V and 7 bases from J; bases unmatched to any gene: 3. The CDR3 sequence is 14 residues long. Germline V CDR1 and CDR2: DFQATT, SNEGSKA (reference sequence). CDR3 DNA sequence: TGCAGTGCTGGACTAGCGGGAGGGCATAATGAGCAGTTCTTC. The encoded protein is CSAGLAGGHNEQFF.

V usage is TRBV27 and J usage is TRBJ2-2; TRBD1 is a possible D gene (5 bases). This CDR3 is built from 14 residues. Trimming took 9 bases from V and 6 from J, leaving 17 bases between them. Germline CDR1 is MNHEY and CDR2 is SMNVEV (reference sequence). The CDR3 loop reads CASGSNRTPGELFF. CDR3 DNA: TGTGCCAGTGGCTCCAACAGGACCCCCGGGGAGCTGTTTTTT.

The table lists this clonotype with a few counts. The rearrangement links TRBV10-3 to TRBJ2-7; the D is unclear. The CDR3 is made up of 15 amino acids. CDR1 is ENHRY and CDR2 is SYGVKD in the germline V gene. The ends were cut back, 7 bases at V and 7 bases at J, with 23 bases in the middle. CDR3: CAIIRHGFERNEQYF. CDR3 DNA: TGTGCCATCATCCGGCACGGATTTGAGCGAAATGAGCAGTACTTC.

The gene calls are TRBV4-1 and TRBJ1-1, with D uncertain. Trimming removed 2 bases from V and 3 bases from J, with 13 bases in between. The germline V gene has CDR1 MGHRA and CDR2 YSYEKL. CDR3 length equals 15 residues. The DNA for the CDR3 is TGCGCCAGCAGCCAAAGAATGGGGTTTGACACTGAAGCTTTCTTT. This translates into CASSQRMGFDTEAFF.

This clonotype was seen a handful of times. The rearrangement uses TRBV6-5 and TRBJ1-1; D remains ambiguous. Germline V lookup: CDR1 MNHEY, CDR2 SVGAGI. The V end lost 5 bases, the J end lost 2 bases, and 12 bases lay between the germline ends. This CDR3 contains 14 residues. The CDR3 bases are TGTGCCAGCAGTCGGACCACGGGTAACACTGAAGCTTTCTTT. It encodes CASSRTTGNTEAFF.

This clonotype was seen ten or more times. The CDR3 region is CSARWSSTYEQYF. As DNA, the CDR3 is TGCAGTGCTAGATGGAGCAGTACCTACGAGCAGTACTTC. This chain links TRBV20-1 with TRBJ2-7; D not resolved. The V end lost 2 bases, the J end lost 2 bases, and 10 bases lay between the germline ends. The germline V gene has CDR1 DFQATT and CDR2 SNEGSKA (reference sequence). The CDR3 extends over 13 amino acids.

The rearrangement uses TRBV7-8 and TRBJ2-1; D call uncertain. The J call is uncertain, as TRBJ2-7 better fits the DNA end. Per the germline V gene, CDR1 is SGHVS and CDR2 is FQNEAQ. The CDR3 loop spans 16 amino acids. The CDR3 here is CASSPPGPGGYNEQYF. As DNA, the CDR3 is TGTGCCAGCAGCCCCCCTGGTCCAGGCGGCTACAATGAGCAGTACTTC.

The V gene is TRBV27, the J gene TRBJ1-4; D is ambiguous. CDR1 is MNHEY and CDR2 is SMNVEV in the germline V gene (reference sequence). This CDR3 spans 16 amino acids. Trimming left V 0 bases short and J 8 bases short, with 16 bases between. CDR3 loop: CASSLSLSRVWEKLFF. CDR3 nucleotide sequence: TGTGCCAGCAGTTTATCGTTGTCGAGGGTGTGGGAAAAACTGTTTTTT. Looking up the rest from reference TRBV27 and TRBJ1-4 gives the full variable domain: EAQVTQNPRYLITVTGKKLTVTCSQNMNHEYMSWYRQDPGLGLRQIYYSMNVEVTDKGDVPEGYKVSRKEKRNFPLILESPSPNQTSLYFCASSLSLSRVWEKLFFGSGTQLSVL.

The chain recombines TRBV6-1 with TRBJ1-4; TRBD1 matches at 8 bases. This CDR3 has 13 amino acids. With 7 bases clipped from V and 8 bases from J, the junction kept 6 bases outside the gene matches. Germline loops: CDR1 MNHNS, CDR2 SASEGT. In nucleotides, the CDR3 is TGTGCCAGCACCCCGGCAGGGGGCGAAAAACTGTTTTTT. Translating it yields CASTPAGGEKLFF.

This clonotype has just a few counts. This sequence joins TRBV15 and TRBJ2-1, with TRBD2 matching 9 bases. The CDR3 extends over 15 amino acids. Germline CDR1 LNHNV, CDR2 YYDKDF (reference sequence). V trimming: 0 bases; J trimming: 8 bases; junction bases outside the gene matches: 5. The CDR3 region is CATSRDLGGGDEQFF. The CDR3 DNA sequence: TGTGCCACCAGCAGAGATCTCGGCGGGGGGGATGAGCAGTTCTTC.